This entry concerns a single TCR beta chain. Its antigen is not known. This sample was included in a study of cytomegalovirus exposure and HLA in healthy donors. Study overall: In a previous analysis, about 100 million unique TCR beta sequences were found from 150 million to 200 million T cells.

There are 11 residues in the CDR3. V gave up 8 bases and J gave up 7 bases, with 9 bases separating them. Germline CDR1 is SGHNT and CDR2 is YENEEA. Primers for the PCR totalled 60 Vbeta and 13 Jbeta. The repertoire was sequenced with immunoSEQ multiplex PCR; TCRdb's copy has only in-frame clones and lacks some. The table has about 140,000 clones, 60% to 80% seen once. Study findings and constraints: TCR beta V- and J-gene trimming, according to a later analysis, was linked to a missense DCLRE1C variant. The classifier was said to identify cytomegalovirus status with high specificity and sensitivity. Cytomegalovirus-associated status was assigned to approximately 160 TCR beta chains.

This TCR was recovered from a man between 18 and 35 years old in good health and CMV-seropositive. The genes are TRBV11-3 and TRBJ2-1; unclear D gene. Material for sequencing was PBMCs. As DNA, the CDR3 is TGTGCCAGCGGAGATGGGAATGAGCAGTTCTTC. The encoded protein is CASGDGNEQFF. The full variable domain, in which reference TRBV11-3 and TRBJ2-1 provide the parts outside the CDR3, is EAGVVQSPRYKIIEKKQPVAFWCNPISGHNTLYWYLQNLGQGPELLIRYENEEAVDDSQLPKDRFSAERLKGVDSTLKIQPAELGDSAVYLCASGDGNEQFFGPGTRLTVL.